This T cell receptor beta chain is from a study of post-analysis software for immune sequencing data. Study findings and constraints: Normalized Chao1 diversity was significantly lower in multiple sclerosis patients than in controls.

Concerning this clonotype itself: Its antigen is unknown.

Included in the TCR beta cDNA libraries were unique molecular identifiers. TCRdb called the PCR reads again in MiXCR, with one record for every CDR3 protein. The data show hundreds of thousands of distinct CDR3 sequences, 44% seen once. The receptor was isolated from a girl aged 5-17 years with multiple sclerosis. The sequencing sample was made of blood.

The CDR3 DNA reads TGTGCCAGCAGTGAAGCCCCGGGAGAGGTAAACATTCAGTACTTC. It yields the protein CASSEAPGEVNIQYF. This chain uses TRBV6-1 with TRBJ2-4, with a possible D match to TRBD2 (6 bases). V was cut by 0 bases and J by 6 bases, with 12 bases left in between. This CDR3 has 15 residues. Germline CDR1 reads MNHNS; CDR2 reads SASEGT.